This TCR beta chain was sequenced in a study of immune heterogeneity within non-small cell lung tumors. Amplification of the TCR beta CDR3 was achieved through multiplex PCR with 32 V and 13 J primers. From the multiplex PCR reads, TCRdb called clonotypes with MiXCR, one entry per CDR3 protein. The sample holds 25,000 to 40,000 distinct CDR3 sequences, more than 25% seen once. Germline V lookup: CDR1 MNHNS, CDR2 SASEGT. The length of the CDR3 is 14 residues. Germline trimming cut 6 bases from V and 1 base from J; bases unmatched to any gene: 4. Many counts were recorded for this clonotype. TCRs were amplified from around 660 ng gDNA of bulk tumor per sample. Several spatially distant biopsies were obtained per primary tumor intraoperatively. Curative surgical treatment was performed in patients who had newly diagnosed, untreated non-small cell lung cancer.

Sequencing was performed on lung tumor tissue. The chain carries TRBV6-1 and TRBJ2-7, with TRBD1 matching over 9 bases. The sequence came from a man aged 35-49 years with non-small cell lung cancer. Here the CDR3 DNA reads TGTGCCAGCAGCGAACAGGGGGCTTCCTACGAGCAGTACTTC. Its translation is CASSEQGASYEQYF.